Shown below are 19 T cell receptor beta chains from a single sample sequenced in a study of identical twins. TCRdb processed the 5' RACE reads anew with MiXCR; each CDR3 protein has one entry. This sample has over 200,000 distinct CDR3 sequences, with roughly 10% found just once. The sample was memory T cells sorted from blood. The source is a man in his forties or fifties in good health.

This chain links TRBV5-1 with TRBJ1-1, with a tentative D call TRBD1 (6 bases). CDR3 length equals 14 residues. Germline V CDR1 and CDR2: SGHRS, YFSETQ. Between the trimmed V and J ends, which lost 0 bases and 11 bases, there was a span of 17 bases. The CDR3 sequence: CASSLDPSTGRAFF. In DNA form, the CDR3 reads TGCGCCAGCAGCTTGGACCCATCAACAGGGAGGGCTTTCTTT.

This clonotype was counted between two and nine times. The rearrangement uses TRBV6-2 or TRBV6-3 and TRBJ2-3; 12 bases align to TRBD2. This CDR3 spans 16 amino acids. V was pared by 0 bases and J by 4 bases, with 2 bases of the junction left unmatched. Germline assignment: CDR1 MNHEY and CDR2 SVGEGT. The CDR3 spells CASSYSTSGGPDTQYF. DNA of the CDR3: TGTGCCAGCAGTTACTCGACTAGCGGGGGCCCAGATACGCAGTATTTT.

This clonotype has only a few counts. The chain recombines TRBV9 with TRBJ1-1; D might be TRBD1 (5 bases). V was trimmed by 3 bases and J by 6 bases, leaving 12 bases between them. The CDR3 runs to 13 residues. Germline-derived CDR1 and CDR2 are SGDLS and YYNGEE. For the CDR3, the DNA is TGTGCCAGCAGCGCCGGGACCTTCCCTGAAGCTTTCTTT. This codes for CASSAGTFPEAFF.

This clonotype has more than one count but fewer than ten. The chain has TRBV27 and TRBJ1-2, with D uncertain. The CDR3 runs to 13 residues. Germline lookup yields CDR1 MNHEY and CDR2 SMNVEV (reference sequence). V was shortened by 4 bases and J by 4 bases, with 10 bases between the two germline ends. DNA of the CDR3: TGTGCCAGCAGTTCGGCCTCCGTCTATGGCTACACCTTC. Translating gives CASSSASVYGYTF.

Only a few counts were recorded for this clonotype. The chain recombines TRBV6-2 or TRBV6-3 with TRBJ2-1; D may be TRBD2 (6 bases). This CDR3 region has 13 residues. Deletions cut 6 bases from V and 5 bases from J, with 11 bases between. Germline V CDR1 and CDR2: MNHEY, SVGEGT. Written as DNA, the CDR3 is TGTGCCAGCAGGTCTAGCGCCCACAATGAGCAGTTCTTC. The encoded protein is CASRSSAHNEQFF.

This clonotype was detected a few times. The chain employs TRBV5-5 and TRBJ2-2; possible D gene TRBD2, 5 bases. The CDR3 runs to 15 residues. Germline V gene data show CDR1 as SGHKS and CDR2 as YYEKEE (reference sequence). Trimming stripped 10 bases from V and 6 bases from J, with 22 bases between. CDR3 DNA: TGTGCCTCCGAAGTCTCGGGGAGTCACTCCGGGGAGCTGTTTTTT. Encoded protein: CASEVSGSHSGELFF.

The table lists this clonotype with many counts. This chain links TRBV20-1 with TRBJ2-7; 10 nucleotides line up with TRBD2. Germline V gene data show CDR1 as DFQATT and CDR2 as SNEGSKA (reference sequence). The J segment lost 6 bases and the V segment lost 5 bases, leaving 13 bases of the junction unmatched. The CDR3 is 15 residues long. The CDR3: CSAWGSGTSVSEQYF. CDR3 coding DNA: TGCAGTGCTTGGGGATCCGGGACTAGCGTCTCCGAGCAGTACTTC.

V gene TRBV4-3 combines with J gene TRBJ1-2; D gene ambiguous. This CDR3 has 16 amino acids. Germline assignment: CDR1 LGHNA and CDR2 YSLEER. The V gene lost 1 base and the J gene lost 1 base, with 13 bases spanning the gap. The CDR3 DNA sequence: TGCGCCAGCAGCCAAGCTCCCCAATCGGTTAACTATGGCTACACCTTC. It specifies CASSQAPQSVNYGYTF.

This clonotype was seen many times. This rearrangement joins TRBV20-1 to TRBJ2-1; the match to TRBD2 covers 7 bases. V lost 7 bases to trimming and J lost 0 bases; unmatched junction nucleotides: 9. The CDR3 has 15 residues. In germline, CDR1 is DFQATT, CDR2 SNEGSKA (reference sequence). The CDR3: CSVQTSQSSYNEQFF. The CDR3, as DNA: TGCAGTGTCCAGACTAGCCAAAGCTCCTACAATGAGCAGTTCTTC.

V and J are TRBV10-3 and TRBJ1-5; D gene uncertain. V was cut by 7 bases and J by 6 bases, with 16 bases left in between. Germline assignment: CDR1 ENHRY and CDR2 SYGVKD. This CDR3 is 14 amino acids long. As DNA, the CDR3 is TGTGCCATCACAACAGACCCGGCGGTTCAGCCCCAGCATTTT. Protein: CAITTDPAVQPQHF.

This clonotype was picked up many times. The rearrangement uses TRBV3-1 and TRBJ2-2; D is unclear. The CDR3 covers 16 residues. V lost 0 bases, J lost 0 bases, and 8 bases lay in between. The V gene's germline CDR1 is LGHDT and CDR2 YNNKEL (reference sequence). Here the CDR3 reads CASSQDVRPNTGELFF. The CDR3 DNA reads as TGTGCCAGCAGCCAAGATGTCAGGCCGAACACCGGGGAGCTGTTTTTT.

A few counts support this clonotype. V is TRBV20-1 and J is TRBJ1-5, with TRBD1 identical over 7 bases. The CDR3 is 15 residues long. Germline-derived CDR1 and CDR2 are DFQATT and SNEGSKA (reference sequence). Germline trimming cut 4 bases from V and 8 bases from J; bases unmatched to any gene: 14. Here the CDR3 reads CSATQGGGAQKPQHF. CDR3 coding DNA: TGCAGTGCTACCCAGGGGGGAGGAGCCCAAAAGCCCCAGCATTTT.

This rearrangement joins TRBV7-9 to TRBJ2-3, with D possibly being TRBD2 (6 bases). The V end lost 1 base, the J end lost 14 bases, and 22 bases lay between the germline ends. Germline CDR1 reads SEHNR; CDR2 reads FQNEAQ (reference sequence). This CDR3 is built from 15 residues. CDR3 DNA: TGTGCCAGCAGCTTAGGCCCTCCCCGGGACTCTCGGCCGTATTTT. Its protein is CASSLGPPRDSRPYF.

This clonotype was seen many times. The rearrangement uses TRBV5-6 and TRBJ1-1; no definite D call. The CDR3 loop spans 13 amino acids. V was clipped by 0 bases and J by 6 bases, with 9 bases between them. Per the germline V gene, CDR1 is SGHDT and CDR2 is YYEEEE. The chain's CDR3 is CASSLGPKPEAFF. The CDR3 DNA reads as TGTGCCAGCAGCTTGGGACCCAAACCTGAAGCTTTCTTT.

The sample holds many counts of this clonotype. V gene TRBV28 combines with J gene TRBJ1-1; D might be TRBD1 (5 bases). The germline gives CDR1 MDHEN, CDR2 SYDVKM. The germline V and J ends were trimmed by 2 bases and 4 bases, with 14 bases remaining between them. This CDR3 contains 15 residues. CDR3 amino acids: CASSLGRGSGTEAFF. The CDR3 nucleotides read TGTGCCAGCAGTTTAGGTAGGGGTTCGGGCACTGAAGCTTTCTTT.

The chain links TRBV12-3 or TRBV12-4 to TRBJ2-1; 10 bases agree with TRBD2. The ends lost 2 bases at V and 8 bases at J; junction bases unmatched: 6. The CDR3 contains 15 residues. CDR3 DNA: TGTGCCAGCAGTTTAATACTAGCGGGGAACGATGAGCAGTTCTTC. Translation gives CASSLILAGNDEQFF.

At least ten counts were recorded for this clonotype. The rearrangement uses TRBV28 and TRBJ2-5; 11 bases fit TRBD1. V shed 5 bases and J 3 bases; nucleotides not matched to a gene: 8. Germline V gives CDR1 MDHEN, CDR2 SYDVKM. The CDR3 is 16 amino acids. CDR3 residues: CASSRTLGQGEETQYF. CDR3 DNA: TGTGCCAGCAGTCGCACCCTGGGACAGGGGGAAGAGACCCAGTACTTC.

V and J are TRBV5-1 and TRBJ2-7; D might be TRBD2 (6 bases). This CDR3 is 17 amino acids long. Trimming stripped 0 bases from V and 5 bases from J, with 21 bases between. Germline CDR1 and CDR2: SGHRS and YFSETQ. CDR3 DNA sequence: TGCGCCAGCAGCTTGGCTGGGCGGGGCCCCGGTACCCACGAGCAGTACTTC. It codes for CASSLAGRGPGTHEQYF.

The CDR3 loop is CAISESLLSGGTYEQYF. In nucleotides, the CDR3 is TGTGCCATCAGTGAGTCGCTATTATCCGGGGGAACCTACGAGCAGTACTTC. This chain links TRBV10-3 with TRBJ2-7; the D gene is possibly TRBD2 (6 bases). Trimming stripped 0 bases from V and 2 bases from J, with 17 bases between. Germline V gene data show CDR1 as ENHRY and CDR2 as SYGVKD. This CDR3 comprises 17 residues.